The entry that follows covers one TCR beta chain sequence. Antigen specificity is unknown. Molecular-barcoded quantitative 5'-RACE produced these TCR beta libraries. TCRdb reprocessed the 5' RACE reads via MiXCR and lists one record per CDR3 protein. Among about 96,000 distinct CDR3 sequences listed, 27% were seen once. Trimming left V 8 bases short and J 2 bases short, with 12 bases between. In germline, CDR1 is DFQATT, CDR2 SNEGSKA (reference sequence). CDR3 length: 12 residues. This specimen comes from a study of CD8 T cells in ankylosing spondylitis. Study-wide findings and caveats: Within ankylosing spondylitis blood, a TCR beta motif made up of under 10 highly homologous variants appeared to be characteristic. Disease-linked clones had a CD8+ phenotype and relatively low frequency in peripheral blood.

This clonotype originated in a male donor with ankylosing spondylitis or in good health (not recorded which). The source material was blood, either unsorted or a sorted T cell fraction (not recorded which). This chain connects TRBV20-1 to TRBJ1-2; the D is unclear. CDR3 region: CSPRTGNYGYTF. The DNA of the CDR3 is TGCAGTCCAAGAACCGGAAACTATGGCTACACCTTC.